The clone carrying this T cell receptor beta chain was counted a few times. These data are taken from a study of T-cell reconstitution after alpha-beta-depleted transplantation in children. Using unique molecular identifiers, the investigators prepared the TCRbeta library. MiXCR, run by TCRdb on the PCR reads, gives a single entry per CDR3 protein. The table lists about 610,000 distinct CDR3 sequences, roughly a tenth of them singletons. V was clipped by 0 bases and J by 5 bases, with 16 bases between them. CDR3 length: 17 amino acids. Germline V gene sequence: CDR1 MNHEY, CDR2 SVGAGI. The V call is TRBV6-5, the J call TRBJ2-2, with D uncertain. Sequenced here: PBMCs from the stem cell graft donor, sampled from the stem cell graft. The receptor was derived from a human donor who donated a stem cell graft to a child with acute myeloid leukemia. The CDR3 bases are TGTGCCAGCAGTTACTCGAGCACGGGCTCGAGGACCGGGGAGCTGTTTTTT. Its protein product is CASSYSSTGSRTGELFF.